The 3 T cell receptor beta chains in this list originate from one sample, sequenced in a study of shared clonotypes between healthy human individuals. Repertoires were generated with immunoSEQ multiplex PCR, while TCRdb's copy carries only in-frame clones and drops some. The sample yields about 490,000 clones, 75% to 85% seen once. The sequenced material came from PBMCs. The origin of the receptors is a woman in her thirties or forties in good health. Some clones in this sample may be carry-over from other donors' samples.

J is TRBJ2-6 and V is TRBV10-3; 8 bases match TRBD1. Losses at the gene ends were 3 bases for V and 0 bases for J; bases not matched to a gene: 7. The germline V gene has CDR1 ENHRY and CDR2 SYGVKD. The CDR3 totals 18 residues. In nucleotides, the CDR3 is TGTGCCATCAGTGACCGACAGGGGTCGAGCTCTGGGGCCAACGTCCTGACTTTC. Residues: CAISDRQGSSSGANVLTF.

This clone is a singleton in its sample. The chain has TRBV5-4 and TRBJ2-6; 7 nucleotides agree with TRBD1. From germline, CDR1 is SGHNT and CDR2 YYREEE (reference sequence). This CDR3 has 18 amino acids. Losses at the gene ends were 4 bases for V and 0 bases for J; bases not matched to a gene: 10. DNA for the CDR3: TGTGCCAGCAGCGTACCGGGACAGCTTTCCTCTGGGGCCAACGTCCTGACTTTC. Protein sequence: CASSVPGQLSSGANVLTF.

The J gene is TRBJ2-3, the V gene TRBV9; a weak D match, TRBD2 (5 bases). The germline V gene encodes CDR1 SGDLS and CDR2 YYNGEE. Deletions cut 0 bases from V and 7 bases from J, with 12 bases between. The CDR3 is made up of 14 amino acids. The CDR3 sequence: CASSVATREHTQYF. In DNA, the CDR3 is TGTGCCAGCAGCGTAGCTACGAGGGAACATACGCAGTATTTT.